Included here is one T cell receptor (beta chain) sequence, with context. It has no known antigen specificity. Base qualities are not at hand, and no much larger clone is one base apart. The immunoSEQ Assay, a bias-controlled multiplex PCR, was used to amplify TCRbeta CDR3 regions from genomic DNA. Per the source publication's procedure: Within the assay, amplification of reference gene primers was used to estimate how many nucleated cells each sample contained. Sequence reads were collapsed and filtered to measure the absolute abundance of every unique TCRbeta CDR3 rearrangement. For each sample, productive Simpson clonality was calculated by taking the square root of Simpson's diversity index across productive rearrangements. Drawn from immuneACCESS, this table holds only the in-frame rearrangements with V and J called that TCRdb kept. Clones are partly lost; checked studies trace under half to an unresolved V gene and leave the rest unexplained. That table is the source of V, J and clone size, and D and trimming were worked out from the DNA. The sample includes roughly 220,000 clones, with less than 90% observed a single time. Together, the top ten hold about 20% of the sample.

Whole blood was collected in K2EDTA tubes by collaborating institutions according to the institutions' own protocols. For TCRbeta analysis, collaborators shipped samples in one of three forms: frozen whole blood, isolated PBMCs, or DNA extracted from either of those sample types. The record originates from a study of blood T cell repertoires in COVID-19 (dated by TCRdb to 2020 to 2021). Regarding the study in general: Samples covering the acute and convalescent phases of COVID-19 were provided by collaborators in the United States, Italy and Spain. The prospective study material was composed of cDNA or gDNA derived from T cells, B-cell-depleted T cells, or PBMCs. Subjects who had been exposed to COVID-19, were actively infected with it, or had recovered from it provided the deeply sampled blood TCRbeta repertoires that made up the dataset. The repertoires were released in a freely available public database intended as a resource for research on the immune response to SARS-CoV-2. Samples came from the ongoing ImmuneRACE study (first 160 participants) plus 1,254 subjects from 6 global collaborators. A de-identified subject ID, COVID-19 status, age in years and sex were almost always included in the sample metadata. Where available, HLA class I and class II types were obtained from metadata supplied by the sample provider rather than from assay-based typing. Here is what the overall study found, with its caveats: How much clinical and demographic metadata was included differed by source and by participant, and the metadata was provided uncurated.

Sequences SGHTA (CDR1) and FQGNSA (CDR2) are obtained from the germline V gene. Unmatched junction bases come to 12, with V trimmed by 5 bases and J by 11 bases. From its cysteine to its phenylalanine, the CDR3 spans 14 amino acids. The CDR3 DNA has 42 bases and is translated from base 1. The V and J genes are TRBV7-2 and TRBJ2-1; TRBD1 aligns with 7 central bases. Sequencing was done on a sample of peripheral blood. This sequence was found in a man aged 30-40 years with active or convalescent COVID-19. In nucleotides, the sequence is TGTGCCAGCAGCCAAGACAGGGCCGCGGAGAAGCAGTTCTTC. The resulting protein is CASSQDRAAEKQFF.